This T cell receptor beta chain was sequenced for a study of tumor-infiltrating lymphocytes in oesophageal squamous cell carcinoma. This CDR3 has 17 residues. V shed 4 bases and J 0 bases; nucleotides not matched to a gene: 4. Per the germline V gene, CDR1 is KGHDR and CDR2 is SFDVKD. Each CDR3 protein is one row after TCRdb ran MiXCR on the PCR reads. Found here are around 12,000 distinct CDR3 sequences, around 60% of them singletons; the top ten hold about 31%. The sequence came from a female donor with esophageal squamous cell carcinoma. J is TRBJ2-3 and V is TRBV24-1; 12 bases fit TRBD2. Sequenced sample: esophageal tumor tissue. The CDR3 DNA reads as TGTGCCACCAGTGACCCTGGACTAGCGGGGAGCACAGATACGCAGTATTTT. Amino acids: CATSDPGLAGSTDTQYF.